The 29 T cell receptor beta chains below come from one sample, sequenced in a study of human T cells and chemical hapten exposure. As to time point: patch test 1, 2 weeks after DPC sensitization. As to treatment: therapeutic diphenylcyclopropenone sensitization with weekly scalp DPC. TCRdb recomputed calls from the RACE reads with MiXCR, one row per CDR3 protein. The data show more than 150,000 distinct CDR3 sequences, approximately 15% seen once. The starting material was whole blood, obtained in connection with sensitization to the hapten diphenylcyclopropenone (DPC). The origin of the receptors is a woman between 25 and 40 years old with alopecia areata. Some clones in this sample may be carry-over from other donors' samples.

The chain employs TRBV12-3 or TRBV12-4 and TRBJ1-2; D unclear. This CDR3 has 14 amino acids. V dropped 2 bases and J dropped 12 bases, with 19 bases sitting between them. The CDR3 sequence is CASSLRSPAKFDTF. CDR3 DNA: TGTGCCAGCAGTTTAAGGAGTCCTGCCAAGTTTGACACCTTC.

The rearrangement uses TRBV4-2 and TRBJ2-2; 7 bases agree with TRBD1. Germline assignment: CDR1 LGHNA and CDR2 YNFKEQ. V was pared by 3 bases and J by 3 bases, with 4 bases of the junction left unmatched. The CDR3 totals 15 residues. This chain's CDR3 is CASSQGDRDTGELFF. The DNA of the CDR3 is TGTGCCAGCAGCCAGGGGGACAGAGACACCGGGGAGCTGTTTTTT.

The V and J genes are TRBV18 and TRBJ2-3; 8 bases align to TRBD2. Germline trimming cut 0 bases from V and 9 bases from J; bases unmatched to any gene: 14. The CDR3 contains 17 residues. The germline gives CDR1 KGHSH, CDR2 LQKENI. Here the CDR3 reads CASSPPLAGLTGYTQYF. The CDR3 coding sequence is TGTGCCAGCTCACCACCGCTAGCGGGCCTCACCGGTTACACGCAGTATTTT. Based on the CDR3 plus reference TRBV18 and TRBJ2-3, the full variable domain is NAGVMQNPRHLVRRRGQEARLRCSPMKGHSHVYWYRQLPEEGLKFMVYLQKENIIDESGMPKERFSAEFPKEGPSILRIQQVVRGDSAAYFCASSPPLAGLTGYTQYFGPGTRLTVL.

J is TRBJ2-3 and V is TRBV29-1; D is undetermined. The CDR3 covers 12 residues. Trimming stripped 5 bases from V and 2 bases from J, with 8 bases between. Germline V lookup: CDR1 SQVTM, CDR2 ANQGSEA. Here the CDR3 DNA reads TGCAGCGTTAGCAGAAACACAGATACGCAGTATTTT. It specifies CSVSRNTDTQYF.

This rearrangement joins TRBV28 to TRBJ2-5; TRBD2 matches 11 bases. With 2 bases clipped from V and 3 bases from J, the junction kept 8 bases outside the gene matches. The length of the CDR3 is 17 residues. CDR1 is MDHEN, CDR2 SYDVKM, per germline. The CDR3 loop is CASSLRLAGKQKETQYF. In nucleotides, the CDR3 is TGTGCCAGCAGTTTAAGACTAGCGGGGAAGCAAAAAGAGACCCAGTACTTC.

This clonotype was counted only a few times. The chain links TRBV6-5 to TRBJ1-6, with 8 bases identical to TRBD1. Germline CDR1 and CDR2: MNHEY and SVGAGI. V lost 6 bases to trimming and J lost 9 bases; unmatched junction nucleotides: 10. The CDR3 sequence is 15 residues long. The CDR3 nucleotides are TGTGCCAGCAGCGGAAGGACAGGGCGAGGTTCACCCCTCCACTTT. Translation gives CASSGRTGRGSPLHF.

The chain uses TRBV6-1 and TRBJ2-7; 7 positions agree with TRBD1. V lost 8 bases, J lost 5 bases, and 12 bases stayed unmatched. The CDR3 is 14 residues long. From germline, CDR1 is MNHNS and CDR2 SASEGT. As DNA, the CDR3 is TGTGCCAGCGGAAGGATAGGGGGCGGACACGAGCAGTACTTC. It is translated as CASGRIGGGHEQYF.

This clonotype was seen a handful of times. The chain is built from TRBV28 and TRBJ2-7, with a tentative D call TRBD1 (6 bases). V lost 7 bases and J lost 0, with 16 bases in between. CDR3 size: 15 residues. Germline lookup yields CDR1 MDHEN and CDR2 SYDVKM. The CDR3 loop is CASTQGGQNSYEQYF. CDR3 DNA sequence: TGTGCCAGCACCCAAGGCGGACAGAACTCCTACGAGCAGTACTTC.

This clonotype came up many times. A read error may account for a junction end that differs from germline. CDR3 nucleotides: TGTGCCAGCAGCCTTCCCCATAGGGTAAACACCGGGGAGCTGTCTTTT. Amino acids: CASSLPHRVNTGELSF. The chain carries TRBV5-5 and TRBJ2-2; D is perhaps TRBD2 (5 bases). The CDR3 contains 16 residues. Germline assignment: CDR1 SGHKS and CDR2 YYEKEE (reference sequence).

The chain has TRBV12-3 or TRBV12-4 and TRBJ2-4; 7 positions match TRBD2. CDR3 length: 13 residues. The J segment lost 5 bases and the V segment lost 4 bases, leaving 2 bases of the junction unmatched. The CDR3 protein is CASSWGGENIQYF. The CDR3 DNA follows: TGTGCCAGCAGTTGGGGGGGAGAAAACATTCAGTACTTC.

This clonotype was counted at least ten times. This chain joins TRBV28 and TRBJ1-1, with D possibly matching TRBD1 (5 bases). The CDR3 has 15 amino acids. Germline lookup yields CDR1 MDHEN and CDR2 SYDVKM. V dropped 4 bases and J dropped 2 bases, with 14 bases sitting between them. As DNA, the CDR3 is TGTGCCAGCAGTTCCGCAGGGAGTGTAAACACTGAAGCTTTCTTT. Residues: CASSSAGSVNTEAFF. Together with reference TRBV28 and TRBJ1-1, the CDR3 gives the full variable domain: DVKVTQSSRYLVKRTGEKVFLECVQDMDHENMFWYRQDPGLGLRLIYFSYDVKMKEKGDIPEGYSVSREKKERFSLILESASTNQTSMYLCASSSAGSVNTEAFFGQGTRLTVV.

This clonotype appeared a single time. This chain connects TRBV5-1 to TRBJ2-1; possible D gene TRBD1, 6 bases. Between the trimmed V and J ends, which lost 3 bases and 4 bases, there was a span of 11 bases. The CDR3 totals 14 residues. The germline V gene encodes CDR1 SGHRS and CDR2 YFSETQ. The CDR3 sequence is CASSSPGQYNEQFF. The CDR3 DNA sequence: TGCGCCAGCAGCTCCCCGGGACAATACAATGAGCAGTTCTTC. Full variable domain (rest looked up from reference TRBV5-1 and TRBJ2-1): KAGVTQTPRYLIKTRGQQVTLSCSPISGHRSVSWYQQTPGQGLQFLFEYFSETQRNKGNFPGRFSGRQFSNSRSEMNVSTLELGDSALYLCASSSPGQYNEQFFGPGTRLTVL.

This clonotype came up a few times. The DNA of the CDR3 is TGCGCCAGCAGCTTGGCTAGCGGGAGCCGGGAGCTGTTTTTT. Amino acids: CASSLASGSRELFF. The chain combines TRBV5-1 with TRBJ2-2; 10 bases align to TRBD2. The CDR3 extends over 14 amino acids. Unmatched junction bases numbered 2, after V lost 0 bases and J lost 9 bases. In germline, CDR1 is SGHRS, CDR2 YFSETQ.

J is TRBJ2-5 and V is TRBV5-1; tentative D call: TRBD1 (5 bases). CDR3 length: 16 residues. Germline V gene lookup returns CDR1 SGHRS and CDR2 YFSETQ. V dropped 4 bases and J dropped 3 bases, with 19 bases sitting between them. This chain's CDR3 is CASSAPDKGLEETQYF. Here the CDR3 DNA reads TGCGCCAGCAGCGCTCCGGACAAGGGGCTTGAAGAGACCCAGTACTTC.

The V gene is TRBV4-3, the J gene TRBJ1-6, with 8 positions matching TRBD1. The CDR3 has 15 residues. CDR1 is LGHNA and CDR2 is YSLEER in the germline V gene. J gave up 9 bases and V 3 bases, and 7 bases lay outside the gene matches. CDR3 region: CASSQVSGGTSPLHF. In nucleotides, the CDR3 is TGCGCCAGCAGCCAGGTATCAGGGGGCACTTCACCCCTCCACTTT.

This clonotype was seen a few times. This chain links TRBV5-1 with TRBJ2-2; 11 nucleotides line up with TRBD2. The V segment lost 3 bases and the J segment 6 bases; nucleotides outside the gene matches: 10. The CDR3 has 17 amino acids. Germline CDR1 SGHRS, CDR2 YFSETQ. CDR3 DNA: TGCGCCAGCAGCTCCCTAAATAGCGGGAGGGCCGCCGGGGAGCTGTTTTTT. This codes for CASSSLNSGRAAGELFF.

This clonotype showed up many times. This chain links TRBV28 with TRBJ2-1; 10 bases are a match to TRBD2. This CDR3 has 14 amino acids. The germline CDR1 and CDR2 sequences are MDHEN and SYDVKM. Trimming took 8 bases from V and 6 from J; bases not matched to a gene: 7. The DNA for the CDR3 is TGTGCCAGCGCAAGCGGGGGGGGGTTCAATGAGCAGTTCTTC. Translated: CASASGGGFNEQFF.

The sample holds many counts of this clonotype. This sequence joins TRBV5-1 and TRBJ2-1; TRBD1 matches at 9 bases. There are 22 residues in the CDR3. V shed 4 bases, J shed 2 bases, and the junction held 25 bases outside the gene matches. The germline CDR1 and CDR2 sequences are SGHRS and YFSETQ. The CDR3 DNA reads as TGCGCCAGCAGCAGCGCAGACCGGGACAGGGAAGGGCAGAATAATCCCTACAATGAGCAGTTCTTC. Its translation: CASSSADRDREGQNNPYNEQFF.

There are a few counts of this clonotype. The rearrangement joins TRBV29-1 to TRBJ2-2; TRBD2 matches at 11 bases. The J segment lost 3 bases and the V segment lost 7 bases, leaving 10 bases of the junction unmatched. The CDR3 runs to 16 residues. Germline CDR1 SQVTM, CDR2 ANQGSEA. CDR3 nucleotides: TGCAGCGGAACTATGACTAGCGGGATATACACCGGGGAGCTGTTTTTT. Translating gives CSGTMTSGIYTGELFF.

This chain links TRBV28 with TRBJ2-2; TRBD2 might be the D (6 bases). The germline V and J ends were trimmed by 1 base and 5 bases, with 8 bases remaining between them. The CDR3 covers 14 residues. Germline V lookup: CDR1 MDHEN, CDR2 SYDVKM. CDR3 DNA: TGTGCCAGCAGTTTATACGGAGGGACCGGGGAGCTGTTTTTT. It encodes CASSLYGGTGELFF.

This clonotype turned up a few times. V and J are TRBV12-3 or TRBV12-4 and TRBJ2-5, with 7 positions matching TRBD2. Germline trimming cut 6 bases from V and 5 bases from J; bases unmatched to any gene: 3. CDR3 length: 12 amino acids. CDR3 DNA: TGTGCCAGCAGCCACGGGGGGGAGACCCAGTACTTC. Its translation: CASSHGGETQYF.

The chain couples TRBV28 to TRBJ1-4; 10 bases map to TRBD1. Unmatched junction bases numbered 5, after V lost 5 bases and J lost 8 bases. Per germline, CDR1 MDHEN and CDR2 SYDVKM. The CDR3 loop spans 14 amino acids. The CDR3 region has the DNA TGTGCCAGCAGTGGACAGGGGGTACGGGAAAAACTGTTTTTT. This gives the protein CASSGQGVREKLFF. Supplemented by reference TRBV28 and TRBJ1-4, the full variable domain reads DVKVTQSSRYLVKRTGEKVFLECVQDMDHENMFWYRQDPGLGLRLIYFSYDVKMKEKGDIPEGYSVSREKKERFSLILESASTNQTSMYLCASSGQGVREKLFFGSGTQLSVL.

This clonotype was detected only a few times. This sequence joins TRBV12-3 or TRBV12-4 and TRBJ2-3; 7 bases are shared with TRBD2. After removal of 7 bases from V and 6 bases from J, the junction contained 10 bases not matched to a gene. The CDR3 covers 14 residues. This CDR3 reads CASIMGGIRDTQYF. CDR3 DNA: TGTGCCAGCATTATGGGGGGGATTCGGGATACGCAGTATTTT.

This clonotype appeared a few times. The chain has TRBV18 and TRBJ2-7; possible D gene TRBD2, 5 bases. The germline V gene has CDR1 KGHSH and CDR2 LQKENI. V was pared by 2 bases and J by 4 bases, with 18 bases between. This CDR3 is built from 16 residues. In DNA form, the CDR3 reads TGTGCCAGCTCACCAACCGGGCGGGCACAGCCTTACGAGCAGTACTTC. The encoded protein is CASSPTGRAQPYEQYF.

This clonotype was counted a few times. V is TRBV6-2 or TRBV6-3 and J is TRBJ1-1; 10 bases map to TRBD1. V shed 6 bases, J shed 7 bases, and the junction held 8 bases outside the gene matches. This CDR3 spans 14 amino acids. Germline-derived CDR1 and CDR2 are MNHEY and SVGEGT. The CDR3 loop reads CASRQPGTGDEAFF. The DNA for the CDR3 is TGTGCCAGCAGACAGCCCGGGACAGGGGATGAAGCTTTCTTT.

The V call is TRBV10-1, the J call TRBJ1-5; D remains ambiguous. The ends were cut back, 2 bases at V and 0 bases at J, with 5 bases in the middle. This CDR3 has 14 residues. The germline CDR1 and CDR2 sequences are WNHNN and SYGVQD (reference sequence). The CDR3 DNA reads as TGCGCCAGCAGTGAGAGTAATAGCAATCAGCCCCAGCATTTT. Translated, it gives CASSESNSNQPQHF.

With respect to this clonotype: Being one base from a much bigger clone, this may be a read error. The CDR3 protein is CASGLTAYSNQPQHF. The CDR3 nucleotides are TGTGCCAGCGGTTTAACGGCTTATAGCAATCAGCCCCAGCATTTT. The chain couples TRBV28 to TRBJ1-5, with D hard to call. This CDR3 has 15 residues. Germline V gives CDR1 MDHEN, CDR2 SYDVKM.

The genes are TRBV12-3 or TRBV12-4 and TRBJ2-7, with 11 bases identical to TRBD2. The V and J ends lost 6 bases and 4 bases, in that order; junction bases with no gene match: 8. The CDR3 loop spans 15 amino acids. The CDR3 nucleotides read TGTGCCAGCAGGCAAACTAGCGGGGGCGGTTACGAGCAGTACTTC. Translation: CASRQTSGGGYEQYF.

This clonotype was seen at least ten times. The rearrangement uses TRBV6-2 or TRBV6-3 and TRBJ2-1; 11 nucleotides align to TRBD2. The CDR3 is made up of 17 amino acids. Germline V gene sequence: CDR1 MNHEY, CDR2 SVGEGT. V gave up 4 bases and J gave up 5 bases; unmatched junction bases: 10. The CDR3 bases are TGTGCCAGCAGTTCCCCCGGACTAGCGGGCCATGACAATGAGCAGTTCTTC. Translated: CASSSPGLAGHDNEQFF.